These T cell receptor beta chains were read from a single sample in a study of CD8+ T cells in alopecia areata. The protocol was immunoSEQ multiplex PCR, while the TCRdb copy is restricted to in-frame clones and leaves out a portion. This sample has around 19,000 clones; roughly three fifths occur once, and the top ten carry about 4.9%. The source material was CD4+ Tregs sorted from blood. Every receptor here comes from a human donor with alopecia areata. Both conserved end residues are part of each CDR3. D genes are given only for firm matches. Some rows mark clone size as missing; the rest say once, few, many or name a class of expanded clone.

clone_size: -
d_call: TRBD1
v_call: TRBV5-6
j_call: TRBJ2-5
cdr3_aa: CASSMPGTGEETQYF
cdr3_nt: TGTGCCAGCAGCATGCCCGGGACAGGGGAAGAGACCCAGTACTTC

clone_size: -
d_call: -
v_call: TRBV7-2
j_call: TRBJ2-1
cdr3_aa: CASSPTGFFNSEQFF
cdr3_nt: TGTGCCAGCAGCCCTACAGGTTTCTTCAACAGTGAGCAGTTCTTC

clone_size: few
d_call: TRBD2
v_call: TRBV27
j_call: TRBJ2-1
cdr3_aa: CASSWIPTSEPNEQFF
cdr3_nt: TGTGCCAGCAGTTGGATCCCGACTAGCGAGCCCAATGAGCAGTTCTTC

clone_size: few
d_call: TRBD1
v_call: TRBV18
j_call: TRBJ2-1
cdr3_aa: CASSRDRAATYNEQFF
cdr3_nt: TGTGCCAGCTCAAGGGACAGGGCGGCTACCTACAATGAGCAGTTCTTC

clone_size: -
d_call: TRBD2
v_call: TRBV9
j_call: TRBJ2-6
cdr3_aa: CASQYRPAGGSGANVLTF
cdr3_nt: TGTGCCAGCCAATATAGGCCAGCGGGGGGCTCTGGGGCCAACGTCCTGACTTTC

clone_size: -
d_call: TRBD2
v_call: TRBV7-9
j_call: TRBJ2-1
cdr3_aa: CASSLVRTSRSYNEQFF
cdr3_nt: TGTGCCAGCAGCTTAGTAAGGACTAGCAGGTCCTACAATGAGCAGTTCTTC

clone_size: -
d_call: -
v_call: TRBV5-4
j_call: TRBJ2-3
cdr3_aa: CASSVSSRNTDTQYF
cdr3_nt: TGTGCCAGCAGCGTATCTAGCAGGAACACAGATACGCAGTATTTT

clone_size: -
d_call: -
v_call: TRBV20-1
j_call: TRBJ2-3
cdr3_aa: CSASGTDTQYF
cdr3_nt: TGCAGTGCTAGCGGCACAGATACGCAGTATTTT

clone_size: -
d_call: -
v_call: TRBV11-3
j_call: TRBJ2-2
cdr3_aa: CASSSLGGLVGELFF
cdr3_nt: TGTGCCAGCAGCTCCTTAGGGGGTTTAGTCGGGGAGCTGTTTTTT

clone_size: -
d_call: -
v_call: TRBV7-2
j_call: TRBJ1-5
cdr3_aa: CASGKTGGNQPQHF
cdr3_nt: TGTGCCAGCGGAAAAACGGGGGGCAATCAGCCCCAGCATTTT

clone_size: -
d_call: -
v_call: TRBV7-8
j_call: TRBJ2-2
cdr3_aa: CASTIRLVGAGELFF
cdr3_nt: TGTGCCAGCACCATCCGACTAGTGGGCGCCGGGGAGCTGTTTTTT

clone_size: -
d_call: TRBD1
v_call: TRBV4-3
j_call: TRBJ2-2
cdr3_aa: CASSHGTGGDWNTGELFF
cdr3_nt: TGCGCCAGCAGCCACGGGACAGGGGGCGATTGGAACACCGGGGAGCTGTTTTTT

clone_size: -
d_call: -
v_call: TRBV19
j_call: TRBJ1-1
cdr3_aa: CASSTGGGTEAFF
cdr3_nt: TGTGCCAGTAGTACAGGCGGGGGCACTGAAGCTTTCTTT

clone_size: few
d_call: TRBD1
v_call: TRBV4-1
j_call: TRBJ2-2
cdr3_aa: CASSSGQGAFGELFF
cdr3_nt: TGCGCCAGCAGCTCGGGACAGGGGGCTTTCGGGGAGCTGTTTTTT

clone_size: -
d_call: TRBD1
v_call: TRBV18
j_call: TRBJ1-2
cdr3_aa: CASSLPTGGIYGYTF
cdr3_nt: TGTGCCAGCTCACTTCCGACAGGGGGAATCTATGGCTACACCTTC

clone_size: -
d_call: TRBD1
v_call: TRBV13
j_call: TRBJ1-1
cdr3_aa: CASRNRGDTEAFF
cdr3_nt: TGTGCCAGCAGGAACAGGGGGGACACTGAAGCTTTCTTT

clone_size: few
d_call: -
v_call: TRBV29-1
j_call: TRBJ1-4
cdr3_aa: CSARRANNEKLFF
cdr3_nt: TGCAGCGCACGGAGAGCAAATAATGAAAAACTGTTTTTT

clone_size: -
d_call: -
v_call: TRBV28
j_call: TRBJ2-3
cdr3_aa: CASSLSSVGNTQYF
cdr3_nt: TGTGCCAGCAGTTTAAGTAGTGTGGGAAATACGCAGTATTTT

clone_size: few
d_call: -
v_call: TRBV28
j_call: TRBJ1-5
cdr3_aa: CASSLLNQPQHF
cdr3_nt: TGTGCCAGCAGTCTACTCAATCAGCCCCAGCATTTT

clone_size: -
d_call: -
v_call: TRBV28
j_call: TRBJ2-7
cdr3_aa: CASSRPTVGFSYEQYF
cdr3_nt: TGTGCCAGCAGTAGACCGACAGTCGGGTTTTCCTACGAGCAGTACTTC

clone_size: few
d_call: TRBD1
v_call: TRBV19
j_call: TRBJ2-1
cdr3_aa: CASSRTGGGPADEQFF
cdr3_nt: TGTGCCAGTAGTAGGACAGGGGGCGGCCCAGCGGATGAGCAGTTCTTC

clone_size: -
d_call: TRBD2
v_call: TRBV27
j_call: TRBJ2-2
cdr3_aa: CASRSESGGNTGELFF
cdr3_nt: TGTGCCAGCAGAAGCGAGTCGGGGGGGAACACCGGGGAGCTGTTTTTT

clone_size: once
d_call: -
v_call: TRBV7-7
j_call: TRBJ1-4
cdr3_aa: CASSLVPGEKLFF
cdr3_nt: TGTGCTAGCAGCTTAGTCCCGGGTGAAAAACTGTTTTTT

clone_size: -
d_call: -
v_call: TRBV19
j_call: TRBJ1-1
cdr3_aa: CASSPGDTEAFF
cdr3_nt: TGTGCCAGTAGTCCGGGGGACACTGAAGCTTTCTTT

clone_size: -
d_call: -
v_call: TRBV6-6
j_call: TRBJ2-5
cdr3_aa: CASSYSQAQAETQYF
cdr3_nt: TGTGCCAGCAGTTACTCACAGGCCCAAGCGGAGACCCAGTACTTC

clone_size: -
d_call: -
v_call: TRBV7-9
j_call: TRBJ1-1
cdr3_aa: CASSLGGDMNTEAFF
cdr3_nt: TGTGCCAGCAGCTTAGGCGGGGACATGAACACTGAAGCTTTCTTT

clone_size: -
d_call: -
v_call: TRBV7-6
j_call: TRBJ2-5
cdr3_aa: CASSLYDWYF
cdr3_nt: TGTGCCAGCAGCTTATACGATTGGTACTTC

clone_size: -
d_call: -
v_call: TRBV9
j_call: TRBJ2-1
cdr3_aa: CASSVGGPLNNEQFF
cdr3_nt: TGTGCCAGCAGCGTAGGGGGTCCCTTGAACAATGAGCAGTTCTTC

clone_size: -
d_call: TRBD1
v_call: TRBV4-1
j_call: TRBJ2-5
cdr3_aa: CASSQERSGGLETQYF
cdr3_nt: TGCGCCAGCAGCCAAGAGCGGTCAGGGGGTTTGGAGACCCAGTACTTC

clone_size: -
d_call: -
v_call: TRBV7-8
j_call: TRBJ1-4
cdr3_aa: CASSLDARGSGVVELFF
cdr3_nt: TGTGCCAGCAGCTTAGATGCTAGGGGCAGCGGAGTGGTCGAACTGTTTTTT

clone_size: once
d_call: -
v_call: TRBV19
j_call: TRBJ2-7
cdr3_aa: CASSINRDYEQYF
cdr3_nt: TGTGCCAGTAGTATCAATAGGGACTACGAGCAGTACTTC

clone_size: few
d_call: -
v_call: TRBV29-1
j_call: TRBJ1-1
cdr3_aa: CSVGRTENTEAFF
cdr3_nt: TGCAGCGTCGGTAGGACGGAAAACACTGAAGCTTTCTTT

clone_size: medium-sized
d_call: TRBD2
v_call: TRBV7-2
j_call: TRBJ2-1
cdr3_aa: CASSGKAGGLETRYNEQFF
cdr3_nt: TGTGCCAGCAGCGGAAAGGCGGGGGGCCTTGAAACCAGGTACAATGAGCAGTTCTTC

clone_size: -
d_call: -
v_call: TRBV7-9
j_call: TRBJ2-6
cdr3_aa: CASSSGATGANVLTF
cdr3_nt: TGTGCCAGCAGCTCTGGGGCCACTGGGGCCAACGTCCTGACTTTC

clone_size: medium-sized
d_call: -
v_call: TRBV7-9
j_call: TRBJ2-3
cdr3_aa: CATRSGTDTQYF
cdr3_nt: TGTGCCACCCGGAGCGGGACAGATACGCAGTATTTT

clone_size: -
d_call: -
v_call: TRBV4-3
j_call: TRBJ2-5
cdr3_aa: CASSLVQGNGETQYF
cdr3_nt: TGCGCCAGCAGCCTCGTTCAGGGGAACGGGGAGACCCAGTACTTC

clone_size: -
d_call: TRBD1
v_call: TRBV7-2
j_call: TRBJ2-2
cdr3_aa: CASSRDRGRGELFF
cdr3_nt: TGTGCCAGCAGTAGGGACAGGGGGCGAGGGGAGCTGTTTTTT

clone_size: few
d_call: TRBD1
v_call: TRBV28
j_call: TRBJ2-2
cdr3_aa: CASRETGAKEELFF
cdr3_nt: TGTGCCAGCAGGGAGACAGGGGCGAAGGAGGAGCTGTTTTTT

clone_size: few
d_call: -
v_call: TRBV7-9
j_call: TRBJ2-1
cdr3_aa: CASSLEGTFSEQFF
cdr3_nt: TGTGCCAGCAGCTTAGAAGGAACGTTCAGTGAGCAGTTCTTC